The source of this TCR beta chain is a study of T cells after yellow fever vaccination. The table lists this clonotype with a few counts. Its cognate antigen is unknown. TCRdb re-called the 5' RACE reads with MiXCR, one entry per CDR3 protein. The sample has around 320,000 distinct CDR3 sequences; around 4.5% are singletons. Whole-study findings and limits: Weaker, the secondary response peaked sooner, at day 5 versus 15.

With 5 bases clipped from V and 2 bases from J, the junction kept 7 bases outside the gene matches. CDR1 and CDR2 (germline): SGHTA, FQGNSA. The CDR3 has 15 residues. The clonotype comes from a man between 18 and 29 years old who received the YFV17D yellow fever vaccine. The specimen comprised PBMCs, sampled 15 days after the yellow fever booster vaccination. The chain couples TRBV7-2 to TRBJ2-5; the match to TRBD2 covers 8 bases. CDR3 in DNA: TGTGCCAGCAGCCCCCTCGAGCGGGGGCAAGAGACCCAGTACTTC. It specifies CASSPLERGQETQYF.